These T cell receptor beta chains were read from a single sample in a study of blood T cells in healthy people across ages. TCRdb analysed the 5' RACE reads with MiXCR anew, one entry per CDR3 protein. In the table there are hundreds of thousands of distinct CDR3 sequences, around half of which are singletons. Sequencing was done on a sample of blood. All receptors come from a woman between 55 and 75 years old in good health. The CDR3 runs from the conserved cysteine through the conserved F or W. Each record gives: D gene, J gene, clone size, V gene, CDR3 DNA, CDR3 protein. The D gene is left open where the match is weak. Not every row has a clone size; where given, it reads once, few, many or a size class.

>NA|TRBJ2-7|NA|TRBV14
TGTGCCAGCAGCCAAGTGACTAGTTTTTACGAGCAGTACTTC
CASSQVTSFYEQYF
>NA|TRBJ2-1|NA|TRBV7-2
TGTGCCAGCGACTTAAGCAGGGACAATGAGCAGTTCTTC
CASDLSRDNEQFF
>TRBD2|TRBJ2-7|once|TRBV6-2/TRBV6-3
TGTGCCAGCAGTTACTCCCGACTAGCGTCGCCCCATGAGCAGTACTTC
CASSYSRLASPHEQYF
>TRBD1|TRBJ2-4|many|TRBV20-1
TGCAGTGCTAGAGACCCGGGACAGGGATTATATCGTGAAAAAAACATTCAGTACTTC
CSARDPGQGLYREKNIQYF
>NA|TRBJ1-2|NA|TRBV7-2
TGTGCCAGCAGCCCTGCTTGGGCAGTAGACTATGGCTACACCTTC
CASSPAWAVDYGYTF
>NA|TRBJ2-6|many|TRBV7-9
TGTGCCAGCAGCTTAGACAGGGCTGGGGCCAACGTCCTGACTTTC
CASSLDRAGANVLTF
>NA|TRBJ2-3|few|TRBV5-1
TGCGCCAGCGCCGGACAACCCTTGGACACAGATACGCAGTATTTT
CASAGQPLDTDTQYF
>NA|TRBJ1-2|many|TRBV29-1
TGCAGCGTTCAAGTAACAGGGAGCGATGGCTACACCTTC
CSVQVTGSDGYTF
>TRBD1|TRBJ2-2|NA|TRBV5-1
TGCGCCAGCACCTCCGGGACAGGGGCCGGGGAGCTGTTTTTT
CASTSGTGAGELFF
>NA|TRBJ2-7|once|TRBV6-2/TRBV6-3
TGTGCCAGCAAACCGGGACGCGGGCGGTCCTACGAGCAGTACTTC
CASKPGRGRSYEQYF
>TRBD2|TRBJ2-1|NA|TRBV7-2
TGTGCCAGCAGCCCCCGGAGGGCCGGGGGGAATGAGCAGTTCTTC
CASSPRRAGGNEQFF
>NA|TRBJ1-1|few|TRBV20-1
TGCAGTGCTAGAGCTGGGGGAAGCACTGAAGCTTTCTTT
CSARAGGSTEAFF
>NA|TRBJ2-7|NA|TRBV28
TGTGCCAGCAGCCCTGACCTGAATGGGAGCTACGAGCAGTACTTC
CASSPDLNGSYEQYF
>TRBD2|TRBJ2-5|NA|TRBV11-2
TGTGCCAGCAATTCGGGGGGGTTACCCGGGGAGACCCAGTACTTC
CASNSGGLPGETQYF
>NA|TRBJ1-2|NA|TRBV29-1
TGCAGCGCTGGGGACCGGGACTACACCTTC
CSAGDRDYTF
>TRBD2|TRBJ2-1|once|TRBV27
TGTGCCAGCAGTCCCCGTGGACTAGCGGAGATATACAATGAGCAGTTCTTC
CASSPRGLAEIYNEQFF
>TRBD2|TRBJ2-1|few|TRBV4-3
TGCGCCAGCAGCCAAGACGGGCTAGCGGGAGAGCAGTTCTTC
CASSQDGLAGEQFF
>NA|TRBJ2-4|NA|TRBV7-3
TGTGCCAGCAGCCGCTCTACCGATACAATTCAGTACTTC
CASSRSTDTIQYF
>NA|TRBJ1-2|NA|TRBV4-3
TGCGCCAGCAGCCAAGATAGGATCCGCTACACCTTC
CASSQDRIRYTF
>TRBD2|TRBJ2-1|few|TRBV15
TGTGCCACCAGCATTGGGGGGGGGGAGCAGTTCTTC
CATSIGGGEQFF
>NA|TRBJ1-2|NA|TRBV4-3
TGCGCCAGCAGCCAAGAATTGGTTGGGACACGATTTTTGGGCTACACCTTC
CASSQELVGTRFLGYTF
>NA|TRBJ2-1|NA|TRBV5-1
TGCGCCAGCAGCTTATTGGGAACTTCCTACAATGAGCAGTTCTTC
CASSLLGTSYNEQFF
>TRBD1|TRBJ2-1|NA|TRBV15
TGTGCCACCAGCAGACCACAGGGGCCTTCATGGAATGAGCAGTTCTTC
CATSRPQGPSWNEQFF
>NA|TRBJ1-1|NA|TRBV27
TGTGCCAGCAGTCGCCGGGAATCGAGCACTGAAGCTTTCTTT
CASSRRESSTEAFF
>NA|TRBJ2-7|few|TRBV3-1
TGTGCCAGCAGCCAAGTACGTCCGGGCCCTACCTACGAGCAGTACTTC
CASSQVRPGPTYEQYF
>TRBD2|TRBJ2-1|NA|TRBV7-2
TGTGCCAGCAGCCGGCCGACTAGCGGGAGAGTCTATGGGCAGTTCTTC
CASSRPTSGRVYGQFF
>NA|TRBJ1-1|NA|TRBV9
TGTGCCAGCAGCGTAGCGGGGGACCTAAGGACTGAAGCTTTCTTT
CASSVAGDLRTEAFF
>TRBD2|TRBJ2-5|few|TRBV20-1
TGCAGTGCTGCCCCGGGACTAGTGGGAGAGACCCAGTACTTC
CSAAPGLVGETQYF
>NA|TRBJ1-1|NA|TRBV11-2
TGTGCCAGCAGCTTAGTCCTCCAGGCTGAAGCTTTCTTT
CASSLVLQAEAFF